A selection of T cell receptor beta chains follows, all from one sample in a study of a mutant IDH1 vaccine in newly diagnosed glioma. Profiled with immunoSEQ multiplex PCR; TCRdb holds only in-frame clones, not every one. The sample shows tens of thousands of clones, 79% of them seen only once. Their antigens remain unidentified. Sample: PBMCs, taken from a glioma patient whose treatment included an IDH1 peptide vaccine. These receptors all come from a middle-aged man with glioma. The CDR3 runs from the conserved cysteine through the conserved F or W. D genes are given only for firm matches. Only part of the rows carry a size: once, few, many, or a class if the clone is expanded.

len: 14; d_gene: .; v_gene: TRBV9; j_gene: TRBJ2-5; abundance: once; CDR3aa: CASSVGVGEETQYF; CDR3nt: TGTGCCAGCAGCGTAGGGGTGGGCGAAGAGACCCAGTACTTC
len: 14; d_gene: TRBD1; v_gene: TRBV27; j_gene: TRBJ1-6; abundance: .; CDR3aa: CASSPGTENSPLHF; CDR3nt: TGTGCCAGCAGTCCCGGGACAGAGAATTCACCCCTCCACTTT
len: 14; d_gene: TRBD1; v_gene: TRBV28; j_gene: TRBJ2-3; abundance: .; CDR3aa: CASSTTGGTDTQYF; CDR3nt: TGTGCCAGCAGTACGACAGGGGGCACAGATACGCAGTATTTT
len: 16; d_gene: TRBD2; v_gene: TRBV6-4; j_gene: TRBJ2-3; abundance: .; CDR3aa: CASSDFAGGSTDTQYF; CDR3nt: TGTGCCAGCAGTGACTTTGCGGGAGGCAGCACAGATACGCAGTATTTT
len: 16; d_gene: .; v_gene: TRBV11-1; j_gene: TRBJ2-5; abundance: .; CDR3aa: CASGLGTEPFQETQYF; CDR3nt: TGTGCCAGCGGCTTAGGCACAGAACCCTTCCAAGAGACCCAGTACTTC
len: 15; d_gene: .; v_gene: TRBV6-6; j_gene: TRBJ1-2; abundance: .; CDR3aa: CASVFGDTRNYGYTF; CDR3nt: TGTGCCAGCGTATTTGGGGACACTCGTAACTATGGCTACACCTTC
len: 11; d_gene: .; v_gene: TRBV20-1; j_gene: TRBJ1-2; abundance: once; CDR3aa: CSGGTSRGYTF; CDR3nt: TGCAGCGGCGGGACCTCCCGCGGCTACACCTTC
len: 14; d_gene: .; v_gene: TRBV5-5; j_gene: TRBJ2-3; abundance: few; CDR3aa: CASSLPLRTDTQYF; CDR3nt: TGTGCCAGCAGCCTCCCCCTCAGGACAGATACGCAGTATTTT
len: 15; d_gene: .; v_gene: TRBV11-3; j_gene: TRBJ2-5; abundance: .; CDR3aa: CASSPRGERAETQYF; CDR3nt: TGTGCCAGCAGCCCCCGCGGGGAACGGGCGGAGACCCAGTACTTC
len: 17; d_gene: TRBD2; v_gene: TRBV15; j_gene: TRBJ2-1; abundance: .; CDR3aa: CATSGFGRTSGKNEQFF; CDR3nt: TGTGCCACCAGCGGATTTGGCCGGACTAGCGGGAAAAATGAGCAGTTCTTC
len: 16; d_gene: .; v_gene: TRBV18; j_gene: TRBJ1-3; abundance: .; CDR3aa: CASSPQRRSSGNTIYF; CDR3nt: TGTGCCAGCTCACCTCAGAGACGGAGCTCTGGAAACACCATATATTTT
len: 17; d_gene: .; v_gene: TRBV5-1; j_gene: TRBJ1-3; abundance: .; CDR3aa: CASSLGRRTGPGNTIYF; CDR3nt: TGCGCCAGCAGCTTGGGGCGGCGCACTGGGCCTGGAAACACCATATATTTT
len: 15; d_gene: TRBD2; v_gene: TRBV10-3; j_gene: TRBJ2-3; abundance: .; CDR3aa: CAISLSGTGTDTQYF; CDR3nt: TGTGCCATCAGCCTTAGCGGGACCGGTACAGATACGCAGTATTTT
len: 13; d_gene: .; v_gene: TRBV14; j_gene: TRBJ1-3; abundance: once; CDR3aa: CASSQSSGNTIYF; CDR3nt: TGTGCCAGCAGCCAGTCCTCTGGAAACACCATATATTTT
len: 15; d_gene: .; v_gene: TRBV5-5; j_gene: TRBJ2-5; abundance: .; CDR3aa: CASNIKPRSQETQYF; CDR3nt: TGTGCCAGCAACATCAAACCGCGGTCCCAAGAGACCCAGTACTTC
len: 14; d_gene: TRBD1; v_gene: TRBV27; j_gene: TRBJ1-1; abundance: few; CDR3aa: CASRLTGQDTEAFF; CDR3nt: TGTGCCAGCAGATTGACAGGGCAAGACACTGAAGCTTTCTTT
len: 16; d_gene: .; v_gene: TRBV6-5; j_gene: TRBJ1-4; abundance: .; CDR3aa: CASSYGVPGTNEKLFF; CDR3nt: TGTGCCAGCAGTTATGGGGTCCCTGGAACTAATGAAAAACTGTTTTTT
len: 18; d_gene: TRBD2; v_gene: TRBV4-2; j_gene: TRBJ2-1; abundance: .; CDR3aa: CASSLTITGLAGLNEQFF; CDR3nt: TGTGCCAGCAGCTTAACTATAACGGGACTAGCGGGCCTCAATGAGCAGTTCTTC
len: 10; d_gene: .; v_gene: TRBV2; j_gene: TRBJ2-4; abundance: .; CDR3aa: CASSRDIQYF; CDR3nt: TGTGCCAGCAGCCGTGACATTCAGTACTTC
len: 14; d_gene: TRBD1; v_gene: TRBV10-1; j_gene: TRBJ1-6; abundance: .; CDR3aa: CASSVGQNNSPLHF; CDR3nt: TGCGCCAGCAGTGTGGGACAGAATAATTCACCCCTCCACTTT
len: 14; d_gene: .; v_gene: TRBV9; j_gene: TRBJ1-3; abundance: .; CDR3aa: CASSVGRGVNTIYF; CDR3nt: TGTGCCAGCAGCGTAGGGAGGGGCGTAAACACCATATATTTT
len: 12; d_gene: .; v_gene: TRBV10-3; j_gene: TRBJ2-1; abundance: .; CDR3aa: CAISGKDNEQFF; CDR3nt: TGTGCCATCAGTGGGAAGGACAATGAGCAGTTCTTC
len: 16; d_gene: TRBD2; v_gene: TRBV7-2; j_gene: TRBJ2-3; abundance: few; CDR3aa: CASSSGLAGVADTQYF; CDR3nt: TGTGCCAGCAGCTCGGGACTAGCGGGAGTGGCAGATACGCAGTATTTT
len: 15; d_gene: TRBD2; v_gene: TRBV27; j_gene: TRBJ2-3; abundance: once; CDR3aa: CASSFSSGTTDTQYF; CDR3nt: TGTGCCAGCAGTTTCTCTAGCGGGACCACAGATACGCAGTATTTT
len: 14; d_gene: .; v_gene: TRBV2; j_gene: TRBJ2-1; abundance: once; CDR3aa: CASSGFSSYNEQFF; CDR3nt: TGTGCCAGTAGCGGCTTTAGCTCCTACAATGAGCAGTTCTTC
len: 11; d_gene: .; v_gene: TRBV14; j_gene: TRBJ2-1; abundance: .; CDR3aa: CASSLNNEQFF; CDR3nt: TGTGCCAGCAGCCTTAACAATGAGCAGTTCTTC
len: 15; d_gene: TRBD2; v_gene: TRBV9; j_gene: TRBJ2-1; abundance: .; CDR3aa: CASSDSGSAIGGQFF; CDR3nt: TGTGCCAGCAGCGATAGCGGGAGCGCCATTGGTGGGCAGTTCTTC
len: 14; d_gene: .; v_gene: TRBV19; j_gene: TRBJ1-1; abundance: .; CDR3aa: CASSSGPMNTEAFF; CDR3nt: TGTGCCAGTAGTTCAGGACCTATGAACACTGAAGCTTTCTTT
len: 13; d_gene: TRBD1; v_gene: TRBV19; j_gene: TRBJ1-2; abundance: .; CDR3aa: CASTRQGSVGYTF; CDR3nt: TGTGCCAGTACCAGACAGGGGTCGGTTGGCTACACCTTC
len: 15; d_gene: TRBD2; v_gene: TRBV10-3; j_gene: TRBJ2-7; abundance: .; CDR3aa: CAISEPGSGNYEQYF; CDR3nt: TGTGCCATCAGTGAACCAGGTAGCGGGAACTACGAGCAGTACTTC
len: 16; d_gene: .; v_gene: TRBV7-2; j_gene: TRBJ1-4; abundance: .; CDR3aa: CASSFGGPQAWEKLFF; CDR3nt: TGTGCCAGCAGCTTTGGGGGTCCCCAGGCTTGGGAAAAACTGTTTTTT